This T cell receptor beta chain was sequenced for a study of regulatory T cells in long-lasting Graves disease. Arm-PCR of CDR3 regions with iRepertoire HTBI primers generated TCR beta libraries. In TCRdb, the multiplex PCR reads were re-called with MiXCR into one record per CDR3 protein. Of 580,000 or so distinct CDR3 sequences in the sample, more than 15% were seen once. The length of the CDR3 is 15 residues. CDR1 LNHNV and CDR2 YYDKDF come from the germline V gene (reference sequence). Time point here: newly diagnosed GD, antithyroid drugs for less than 3 months. With RNA extracted from PBMCs as input, the TCR library was made. This clonotype has only a few counts. A much larger clone differs from this one at a single base, so this may be a read error. The same sample was also used in a study of T cells in Graves' hyperthyroidism and ophthalmopathy.

This clonotype originated in a man younger than 35 with Graves disease. The chain uses TRBV15 and TRBJ2-7; 10 positions match TRBD1. The specimen comprised peripheral blood mononuclear cells (PBMCs), sampled at new diagnosis, from a patient treated with antithyroid drugs. CDR3 region: CATGRAGTGDHEQYF. The CDR3 DNA reads TGTGCCACCGGCAGAGCGGGGACAGGGGACCACGAGCAGTACTTC.